The clone carrying this T cell receptor (beta chain) was seen a few times. The sample originates from a study of blood T cell repertoires in COVID-19. Germline V gives CDR1 SGHTA, CDR2 FQGNSA. V dropped 5 bases and J dropped 7; count of bases not matched to a gene: 6. The CDR3 runs to 15 residues. The data were produced by immunoSEQ multiplex PCR, yet TCRdb's version contains in-frame clones alone and is incomplete. The sample yields around 130,000 clones, 86% seen once. V and J are TRBV7-2 and TRBJ1-6; TRBD1 agrees at 9 bases. The sequence was collected from a man aged 40-49 years with acute or convalescent COVID-19. The sample was peripheral blood. CDR3: CASSPGTGNNSPLHF. CDR3 sequence (DNA): TGTGCCAGCAGCCCCGGGACAGGGAACAATTCACCCCTCCACTTT. Filled out from reference TRBV7-2 and TRBJ1-6, the complete variable domain reads GAGVSQSPSNKVTEKGKDVELRCDPISGHTALYWYRQSLGQGLEFLIYFQGNSAPDKSGLPSDRFSAERTGGSVSTLTIQRTQQEDSAVYLCASSPGTGNNSPLHFGNGTRLTVT.